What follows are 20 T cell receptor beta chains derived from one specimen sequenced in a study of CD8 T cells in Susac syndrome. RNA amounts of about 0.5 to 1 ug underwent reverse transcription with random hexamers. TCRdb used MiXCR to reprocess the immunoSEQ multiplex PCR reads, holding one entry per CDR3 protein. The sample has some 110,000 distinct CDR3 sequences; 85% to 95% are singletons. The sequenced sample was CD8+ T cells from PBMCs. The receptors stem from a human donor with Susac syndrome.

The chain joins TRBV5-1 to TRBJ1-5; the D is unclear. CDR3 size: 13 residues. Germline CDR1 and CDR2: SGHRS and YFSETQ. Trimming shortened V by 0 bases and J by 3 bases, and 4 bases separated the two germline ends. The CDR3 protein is CASSLANNQPQHF. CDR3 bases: TGCGCCAGCAGCTTGGCGAACAATCAGCCCCAGCATTTT. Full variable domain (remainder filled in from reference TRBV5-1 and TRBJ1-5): KAGVTQTPRYLIKTRGQQVTLSCSPISGHRSVSWYQQTPGQGLQFLFEYFSETQRNKGNFPGRFSGRQFSNSRSEMNVSTLELGDSALYLCASSLANNQPQHFGDGTRLSIL.

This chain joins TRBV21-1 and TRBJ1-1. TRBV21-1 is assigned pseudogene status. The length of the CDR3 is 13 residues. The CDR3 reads CASSNCQWTEAFF. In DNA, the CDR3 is TGTGCCAGCAGCAACTGCCAGTGGACTGAAGCTTTCTTT.

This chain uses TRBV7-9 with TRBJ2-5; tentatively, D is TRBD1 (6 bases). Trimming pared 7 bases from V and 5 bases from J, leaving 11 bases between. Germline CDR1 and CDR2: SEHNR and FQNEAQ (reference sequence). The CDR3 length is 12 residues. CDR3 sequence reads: CASTQGLETQYF. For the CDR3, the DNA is TGTGCCAGCACCCAGGGGCTCGAGACCCAGTACTTC.

This CDR3 is CASSWQGPEAFF. Here the CDR3 DNA reads TGTGCCAGCAGCTGGCAGGGTCCTGAAGCTTTCTTT. V is TRBV11-1 and J is TRBJ1-1, with D possibly being TRBD1 (5 bases). Germline CDR1 SGHAT, CDR2 FQDESV (reference sequence). V dropped 4 bases and J dropped 6 bases, with 9 bases sitting between them. This CDR3 has 12 amino acids.

CDR3 in DNA: TGCAGCGTTGAGTGGACAGGGGACACTGAAGCTTTCTTT. Its protein is CSVEWTGDTEAFF. The gene calls are TRBV29-1 and TRBJ1-1, with 9 bases aligning to TRBD1. Trimming cost V 3 bases and J 3 bases; bases outside gene matches: 2. Germline CDR1 SQVTM, CDR2 ANQGSEA. CDR3 size: 13 residues.

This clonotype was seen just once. CDR3 amino acids: CSARGDSGINEQFF. Written as DNA, the CDR3 is TGCAGTGCTAGGGGGGACAGCGGGATCAATGAGCAGTTCTTC. V is TRBV20-1 and J is TRBJ2-1; the D call may be TRBD1 or TRBD2 (7 bases each). With 3 bases removed from V and 6 bases from J, the gap between germline ends came to 15 bases. The CDR3 has 14 residues. The germline V gene has CDR1 DFQATT and CDR2 SNEGSKA (reference sequence).

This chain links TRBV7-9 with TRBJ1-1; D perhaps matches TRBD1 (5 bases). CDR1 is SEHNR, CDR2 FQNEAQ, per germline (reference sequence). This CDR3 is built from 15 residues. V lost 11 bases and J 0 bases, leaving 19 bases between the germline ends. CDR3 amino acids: CAGAPLGAVNTEAFF. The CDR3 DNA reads TGTGCCGGCGCGCCTCTAGGGGCGGTGAACACTGAAGCTTTCTTT.

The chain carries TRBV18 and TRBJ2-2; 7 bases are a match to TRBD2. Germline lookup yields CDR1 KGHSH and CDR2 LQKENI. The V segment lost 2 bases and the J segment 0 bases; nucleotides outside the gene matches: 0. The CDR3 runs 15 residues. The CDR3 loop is CASSPSGANTGELFF. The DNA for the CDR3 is TGTGCCAGCTCACCAAGCGGGGCGAACACCGGGGAGCTGTTTTTT.

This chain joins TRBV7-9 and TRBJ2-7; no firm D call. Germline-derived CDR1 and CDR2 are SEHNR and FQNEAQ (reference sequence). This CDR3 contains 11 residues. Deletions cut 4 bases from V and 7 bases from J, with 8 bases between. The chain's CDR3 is CASSSDKEQYF. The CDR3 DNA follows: TGTGCCAGCAGCTCGGATAAGGAGCAGTACTTC.

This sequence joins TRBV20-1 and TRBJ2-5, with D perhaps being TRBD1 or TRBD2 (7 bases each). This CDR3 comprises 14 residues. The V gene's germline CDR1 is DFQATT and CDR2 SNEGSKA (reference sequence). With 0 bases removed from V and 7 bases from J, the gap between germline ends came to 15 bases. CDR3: CSARDMAGGVTQYF. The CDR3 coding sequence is TGCAGTGCTAGAGACATGGCAGGGGGGGTGACCCAGTACTTC.

The CDR3 nucleotides are TGCGCCAGCAGCTTGGCGGAGACACGGAGTACCTACGAGCAGTACTTC. This translates into CASSLAETRSTYEQYF. The gene calls are TRBV5-1 and TRBJ2-7; no definite D call. The CDR3 contains 16 residues. Per the germline V gene, CDR1 is SGHRS and CDR2 is YFSETQ. Trimming removed 0 bases from V and 2 bases from J, with 15 bases in between.

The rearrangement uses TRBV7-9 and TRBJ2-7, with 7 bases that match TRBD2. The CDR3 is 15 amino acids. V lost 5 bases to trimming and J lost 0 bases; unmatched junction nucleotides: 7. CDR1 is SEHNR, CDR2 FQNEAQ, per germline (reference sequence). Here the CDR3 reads CASSPTGGSSYEQYF. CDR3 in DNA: TGTGCCAGCAGCCCGACGGGAGGAAGCTCCTACGAGCAGTACTTC.

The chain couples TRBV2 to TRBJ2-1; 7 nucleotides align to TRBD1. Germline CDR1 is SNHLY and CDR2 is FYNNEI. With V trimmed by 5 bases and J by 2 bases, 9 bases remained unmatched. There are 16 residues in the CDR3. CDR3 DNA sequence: TGTGCCAGCAGTCTTCGGACAGGTAACCCCTACAATGAGCAGTTCTTC. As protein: CASSLRTGNPYNEQFF.

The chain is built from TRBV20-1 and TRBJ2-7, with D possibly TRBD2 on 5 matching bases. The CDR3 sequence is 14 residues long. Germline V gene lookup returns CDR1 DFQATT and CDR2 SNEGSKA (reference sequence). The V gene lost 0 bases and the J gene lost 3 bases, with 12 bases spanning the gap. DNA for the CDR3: TGCAGTGCTAGAGAGCAAAGCGGCGGCTACGAGCAGTACTTC. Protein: CSAREQSGGYEQYF.

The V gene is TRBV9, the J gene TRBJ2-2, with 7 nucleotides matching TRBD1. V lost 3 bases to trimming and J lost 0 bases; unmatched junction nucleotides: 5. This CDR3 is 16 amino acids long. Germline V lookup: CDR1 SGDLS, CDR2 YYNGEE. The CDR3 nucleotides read TGTGCCAGCAGCGGATACAGGGGATCGAACACCGGGGAGCTGTTTTTT. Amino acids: CASSGYRGSNTGELFF.

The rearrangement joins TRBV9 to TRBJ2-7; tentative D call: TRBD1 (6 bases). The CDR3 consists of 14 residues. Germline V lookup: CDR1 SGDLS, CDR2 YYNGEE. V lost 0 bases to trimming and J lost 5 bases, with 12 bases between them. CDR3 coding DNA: TGTGCCAGCAGCGTAGACACAGGGACCCACGAGCAGTACTTC. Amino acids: CASSVDTGTHEQYF. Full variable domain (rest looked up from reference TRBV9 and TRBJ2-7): DSGVTQTPKHLITATGQRVTLRCSPRSGDLSVYWYQQSLDQGLQFLIQYYNGEERAKGNILERFSAQQFPDLHSELNLSSLELGDSALYFCASSVDTGTHEQYFGPGTRLTVT.

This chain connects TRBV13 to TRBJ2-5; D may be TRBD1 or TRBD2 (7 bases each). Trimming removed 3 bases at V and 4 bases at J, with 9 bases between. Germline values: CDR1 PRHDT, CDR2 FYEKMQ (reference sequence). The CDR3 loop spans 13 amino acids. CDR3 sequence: CASSFRGGETQYF. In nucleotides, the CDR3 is TGTGCCAGCAGCTTCAGGGGGGGAGAGACCCAGTACTTC.

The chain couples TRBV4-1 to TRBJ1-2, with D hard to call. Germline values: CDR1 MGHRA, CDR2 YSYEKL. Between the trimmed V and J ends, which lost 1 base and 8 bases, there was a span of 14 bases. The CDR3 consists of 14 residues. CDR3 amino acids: CASSQVGGEGGYTF. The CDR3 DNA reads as TGCGCCAGCAGCCAAGTCGGCGGGGAAGGCGGCTACACCTTC.

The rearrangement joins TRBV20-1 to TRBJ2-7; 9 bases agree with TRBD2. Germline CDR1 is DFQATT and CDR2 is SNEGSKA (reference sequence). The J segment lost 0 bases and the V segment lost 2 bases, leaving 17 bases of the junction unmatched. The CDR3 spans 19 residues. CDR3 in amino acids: CSARLWAGRGGRSSYEQYF. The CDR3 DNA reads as TGCAGTGCTAGACTTTGGGCCGGGCGGGGGGGCCGAAGCTCCTACGAGCAGTACTTC.

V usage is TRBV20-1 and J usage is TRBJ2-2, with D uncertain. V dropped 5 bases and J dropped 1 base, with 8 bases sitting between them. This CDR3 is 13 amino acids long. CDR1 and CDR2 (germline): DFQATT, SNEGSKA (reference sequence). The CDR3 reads CSALDRNTGELFF. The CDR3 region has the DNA TGCAGTGCTTTGGACCGGAACACCGGGGAGCTGTTTTTT.